This T cell receptor beta chain was recorded in a study of blood T cell repertoires in COVID-19. Study-level information: Italy, Spain and the United States were the sources of the convalescent and acute COVID-19 samples. T cells, B-cell-depleted T cells, or PBMCs provided the cDNA or gDNA that served as material.

Trimming pared 2 bases from V and 0 bases from J, leaving 11 bases between. CDR3 length: 16 residues. Germline values: CDR1 SGHVS, CDR2 FNYEAQ. Methods used by the authors: Reference gene primer amplification gave nucleated cell count estimates. TCRdb's copy holds only in-frame clones and misses some; the assay was immunoSEQ multiplex PCR. V and J calls and clone size are given by that table; D and trimming were obtained from the DNA. The sample lists tens of thousands of clones, 85% seen once, with roughly an eighth in the top ten. Input material: peripheral blood. The TCR sequence derives from a human donor in a cohort sampled during active COVID-19. This sequence joins TRBV7-6 and TRBJ1-5; D remains unclear. CDR3 amino acids: CASSLIPGDSNQPQHF. The CDR3 coding sequence is TGTGCCAGCAGCTTAATCCCCGGGGATAGCAATCAGCCCCAGCATTTT.